This T cell receptor (beta chain) was identified during a study of blood T cell repertoires in COVID-19. In the study overall: Researchers got acute and convalescent COVID-19 samples from the United States, Italy and Spain.

This CDR3 contains 12 residues. The V end was cut by 6 bases, the J end by 3 bases, with 6 bases between. Germline loops: CDR1 MNHEY, CDR2 SVGAGI. Data came from immunoSEQ multiplex PCR; TCRdb stores just in-frame clones and leaves some out. The sample holds approximately 190,000 clones, 80% seen once. The clonotype was recovered from a man aged 55 to 70 with acute or convalescent COVID-19. Sample: peripheral blood. The chain combines TRBV6-5 with TRBJ2-1; no clear D. This CDR3 is CASSSLYNEQFF. The CDR3 region has the DNA TGTGCCAGCAGCTCTCTCTACAATGAGCAGTTCTTC.